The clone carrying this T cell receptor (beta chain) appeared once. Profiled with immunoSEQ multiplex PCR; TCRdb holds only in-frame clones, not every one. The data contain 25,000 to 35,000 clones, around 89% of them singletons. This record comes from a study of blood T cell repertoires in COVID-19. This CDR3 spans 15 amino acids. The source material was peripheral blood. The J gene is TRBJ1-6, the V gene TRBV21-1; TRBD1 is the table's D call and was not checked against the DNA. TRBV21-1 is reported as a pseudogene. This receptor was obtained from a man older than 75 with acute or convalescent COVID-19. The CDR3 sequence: CASSNPGLNNSPLHF. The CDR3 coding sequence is TGTGCCAGCAGCAACCCAGGGCTGAATAATTCACCCCTCCACTTT.